This T cell receptor beta chain comes out of a study of glioma-infiltrating T cells. Trimming cost V 3 bases and J 0 bases, with 14 bases left between them. Germline CDR1 reads DFQATT; CDR2 reads SNEGSKA (reference sequence). This CDR3 comprises 15 residues. This clonotype was found many times. Amplification of TCR alpha and beta CDR3 regions from RNA used iRepertoire nested multiplex PCR. TCRdb reanalysed the multiplex PCR reads using MiXCR and keeps one entry per CDR3 protein. The sample shows approximately 120,000 distinct CDR3 sequences, less than 30% of them seen only once. The sequence derives from a human donor with low-grade glioma or glioblastoma, undergoing nonglioma brain surgery, or in good health (not recorded which). The specimen was glioma tissue, nonneoplastic brain tissue, or PBMCs (not recorded which). The chain has TRBV20-1 and TRBJ1-2; D is unclear. The CDR3 reads CSARGLDLTNYGYTF. CDR3 bases: TGCAGTGCTAGGGGCCTGGATCTAACTAACTATGGCTACACCTTC.